These 18 T cell receptor beta chains were all obtained from the same sample, sequenced in a study of shared clonotypes between healthy human individuals. TCRdb keeps only in-frame clones here, not all; method: immunoSEQ multiplex PCR. Of 80,000 to 100,000 clones listed, 68% are singletons. Sequencing was performed on memory CD8+ T cells sorted from blood. Indicated subset: CD45RO+ cells pooled with CCR7-negative TemRA cells. The receptors stem from a man aged 25 to 45 in good health.

This chain links TRBV27 with TRBJ1-2; no definite D call. The CDR3 spans 13 residues. CDR1 MNHEY and CDR2 SMNVEV come from the germline V gene (reference sequence). The germline V and J ends were trimmed by 0 bases and 8 bases, with 10 bases remaining between them. CDR3 residues: CASSLSGRGGYTF. Written as DNA, the CDR3 is TGTGCCAGCAGTTTATCTGGACGAGGAGGCTACACCTTC.

V usage is TRBV5-6 and J usage is TRBJ1-3; TRBD1 might be the D (6 bases). This CDR3 has 14 residues. In germline, CDR1 is SGHDT, CDR2 YYEEEE. V lost 3 bases and J lost 2, with 9 bases in between. DNA for the CDR3: TGTGCCAGCAGCTCAACAGGGACTGGAAACACCATATATTTT. Encoded protein: CASSSTGTGNTIYF.

This clone was detected a few times. This chain connects TRBV28 to TRBJ2-7, with D perhaps TRBD2 (6 bases). The CDR3 covers 17 residues. V was cut by 3 bases and J by 0 bases, with 18 bases left in between. Per the germline V gene, CDR1 is MDHEN and CDR2 is SYDVKM. The CDR3 region is CASSLEGERQASYEQYF. The CDR3 coding sequence is TGTGCCAGCAGTTTGGAGGGAGAACGACAAGCCTCCTACGAGCAGTACTTC. Together with reference TRBV28 and TRBJ2-7, the CDR3 gives the full variable domain: DVKVTQSSRYLVKRTGEKVFLECVQDMDHENMFWYRQDPGLGLRLIYFSYDVKMKEKGDIPEGYSVSREKKERFSLILESASTNQTSMYLCASSLEGERQASYEQYFGPGTRLTVT.

The chain employs TRBV6-6 and TRBJ2-7; no clear D gene. The CDR3 has 12 residues. Germline V CDR1 and CDR2: MNHNY, SVGAGI (reference sequence). Between the trimmed V and J ends, which lost 7 bases and 4 bases, there was a span of 11 bases. The CDR3 reads CASKGIGYEQYF. The CDR3 region has the DNA TGTGCCAGCAAGGGTATTGGTTACGAGCAGTACTTC.

This rearrangement joins TRBV6-5 to TRBJ2-7; TRBD1 aligns across 9 bases. The V gene end was trimmed by 10 bases and the J gene end by 3 bases; junction bases not matched to a gene: 4. The CDR3 totals 12 residues. Germline V gene lookup returns CDR1 MNHEY and CDR2 SVGAGI. CDR3 sequence: CATRGQGYEQYF. The CDR3 DNA sequence: TGTGCCACGAGGGGACAGGGCTACGAGCAGTACTTC.

This rearrangement joins TRBV5-1 to TRBJ2-1; the D is unclear. The V gene lost 0 bases and the J gene lost 8 bases, with 9 bases spanning the gap. Germline V gives CDR1 SGHRS, CDR2 YFSETQ. This CDR3 comprises 13 residues. The CDR3 reads CASSLAGTHEQFF. The CDR3 region has the DNA TGCGCCAGCAGCTTGGCCGGTACTCATGAGCAGTTCTTC.

This clone was observed at least ten times. V is TRBV25-1 and J is TRBJ2-7, with D possibly being TRBD1 or TRBD2 (5 bases each). V lost 8 bases to trimming and J lost 0 bases, with 11 bases between them. Germline lookup yields CDR1 MGHDK and CDR2 SYGVNS. There are 13 residues in the CDR3. CDR3 region: CASAGTNSYEQYF. CDR3 in DNA: TGTGCCAGCGCCGGGACGAACTCCTACGAGCAGTACTTC.

Here the CDR3 reads CATSPQGSTGELFF. In DNA, the CDR3 is TGTGCCACCTCGCCACAGGGGAGCACCGGGGAGCTGTTTTTT. The genes are TRBV11-2 and TRBJ2-2; 7 bases are shared with TRBD1. The CDR3 spans 14 residues. Trimming at V came to 10 bases and at J to 4 bases, leaving 9 bases not matched to a gene. Germline CDR1 reads SGHAT; CDR2 reads FQNNGV.

The chain couples TRBV2 to TRBJ2-2; D perhaps matches TRBD1 (6 bases). Trimming removed 1 base from V and 7 bases from J, with 13 bases in between. The CDR3 runs to 15 residues. From germline, CDR1 is SNHLY and CDR2 FYNNEI. CDR3 region: CASSEVRGGNGELFF. CDR3 DNA sequence: TGTGCCAGCAGTGAAGTCAGGGGTGGGAACGGGGAGCTGTTTTTT.

The V call is TRBV28, the J call TRBJ2-1, with D possibly being TRBD2 (5 bases). Germline-derived CDR1 and CDR2 are MDHEN and SYDVKM. The length of the CDR3 is 15 residues. Trimming removed 1 base at V and 4 bases at J, with 11 bases between. CDR3 sequence: CASSLFSRDYNEQFF. The CDR3 DNA sequence: TGTGCCAGCAGTTTATTTTCCCGGGATTACAATGAGCAGTTCTTC.

V usage is TRBV7-9 and J usage is TRBJ2-3, with 10 bases aligning to TRBD2. CDR3 length equals 18 residues. Germline V CDR1 and CDR2: SEHNR, FQNEAQ (reference sequence). The trim removed 5 bases at V and 0 bases at J, leaving 11 bases unmatched. The DNA for the CDR3 is TGTGCCAGCAGCGCGGGGACTAGCGCGAATCCTAGCACAGATACGCAGTATTTT. Its translation is CASSAGTSANPSTDTQYF.

The chain carries TRBV7-8 and TRBJ2-1; tentatively, D is TRBD2 (5 bases). The length of the CDR3 is 12 residues. V was trimmed by 5 bases and J by 6 bases, leaving 8 bases between them. CDR1 is SGHVS, CDR2 FQNEAQ, per germline. The CDR3 is CASSIRGNEQFF. The CDR3 nucleotides read TGTGCCAGCAGCATTCGGGGCAATGAGCAGTTCTTC.

This clone has just a few counts. The chain uses TRBV13 and TRBJ2-1; no clear D gene. Germline V gene lookup returns CDR1 PRHDT and CDR2 FYEKMQ (reference sequence). The ends were cut back, 3 bases at V and 6 bases at J, with 9 bases in the middle. The CDR3 consists of 13 residues. This chain's CDR3 is CASSFRLGNEQFF. The DNA of the CDR3 is TGTGCCAGCAGCTTTCGTCTGGGCAATGAGCAGTTCTTC. Full variable domain (rest looked up from reference TRBV13 and TRBJ2-1): AAGVIQSPRHLIKEKRETATLKCYPIPRHDTVYWYQQGPGQDPQFLISFYEKMQSDKGSIPDRFSAQQFSDYHSELNMSSLELGDSALYFCASSFRLGNEQFFGPGTRLTVL.

This clone appeared a few times. This rearrangement joins TRBV2 to TRBJ2-3, with TRBD1 as a possible D gene (6 bases). This CDR3 is 16 amino acids long. Germline V gene lookup returns CDR1 SNHLY and CDR2 FYNNEI. The V and J ends lost 3 bases and 0 bases respectively, with 13 bases between them. CDR3 region: CASSDHREISTDTQYF. CDR3 bases: TGTGCCAGCAGTGATCACAGGGAGATTAGCACAGATACGCAGTATTTT.

The J gene is TRBJ2-2, the V gene TRBV27; D perhaps matches TRBD1 (6 bases). Between the trimmed V and J ends, which lost 5 bases and 0 bases, there was a span of 13 bases. The CDR3 runs 16 residues. CDR1 MNHEY and CDR2 SMNVEV come from the germline V gene (reference sequence). The CDR3 DNA is TGTGCCAGCAGTCCCTTGGGGACAACGAACACCGGGGAGCTGTTTTTT. Its protein product is CASSPLGTTNTGELFF.

This chain uses TRBV7-2 with TRBJ2-3; D is perhaps TRBD2 (5 bases). V lost 5 bases and J lost 0, with 18 bases in between. Germline V CDR1 and CDR2: SGHTA, FQGNSA. The CDR3 runs 17 residues. CDR3 sequence reads: CASSLGWAGSSTDTQYF. CDR3 nucleotides: TGTGCCAGCAGCCTCGGGTGGGCGGGCTCTAGCACAGATACGCAGTATTTT.

In this sample, this clone turned up once. The gene calls are TRBV7-9 and TRBJ2-5, with a possible D match to TRBD1 (5 bases). V was cut by 5 bases and J by 2 bases, with 15 bases left in between. CDR3 length: 15 residues. Germline-derived CDR1 and CDR2 are SEHNR and FQNEAQ (reference sequence). The CDR3 DNA reads TGTGCCAGCAGCGCGGAGCAGGGTGCGCAAGAGACCCAGTACTTC. Translation gives CASSAEQGAQETQYF. The whole variable domain, remainder taken from reference TRBV7-9 and TRBJ2-5, is DTGVSQNPRHKITKRGQNVTFRCDPISEHNRLYWYRQTLGQGPEFLTYFQNEAQLEKSRLLSDRFSAERPKGSFSTLEIQRTEQGDSAMYLCASSAEQGAQETQYFGPGTRLLVL.

This rearrangement joins TRBV11-3 to TRBJ2-1; possibly TRBD2 for D (6 bases). Germline V gene lookup returns CDR1 SGHNT and CDR2 YENEEA. Trimming shortened V by 7 bases and J by 0 bases, and 10 bases separated the two germline ends. CDR3 length: 14 residues. CDR3 DNA sequence: TGTGCCAGCAAGCTAGCGCCCTCCTACAATGAGCAGTTCTTC. Protein: CASKLAPSYNEQFF.